These T cell receptor beta chains were read from a single sample in a study of vaccination and CD4 T cells after COVID-19. Using its own MiXCR run on the PCR reads, TCRdb lists one record per CDR3 protein. The sample has 9,500 to 14,000 distinct CDR3 sequences, 25% to 30% seen once; the top ten hold less than 25%. Their recognized antigens are unknown. Material: cultured CD4+ T cells from blood. These receptors originate from a human donor with COVID-19. Both conserved end residues are part of each CDR3.

TRBV5-1	TRBJ2-5	14	CASSWGRGSETQYF
TRBV7-2	TRBJ2-2	16	CASNQRGSGALRELFF
TRBV19	TRBJ1-2	13	CASSRAGNYGYTF
TRBV18	TRBJ2-7	15	CASSPPSLGRHEQYF
TRBV6-4	TRBJ1-1	15	CASSARQGGNTEAFF
TRBV6-1	TRBJ1-6	13	CASSEGLPGPLHF
TRBV6-1	TRBJ2-6	15	CASSPKQTGANVLTF
TRBV6-5	TRBJ1-6	13	CASSSTGVSPLHF
TRBV20-1	TRBJ1-5	13	CSASMDSNQPQHF
TRBV20-1	TRBJ1-6	14	CSATRGGDNSPLHF
TRBV11-2	TRBJ1-2	14	CASSPRAGTGGYTF
TRBV11-3	TRBJ1-6	17	CASSRGKVSSYNSPLHF
TRBV28	TRBJ1-1	12	CASSWGTGEAFF